The clone carrying this T cell receptor (beta chain) was observed a handful of times. The sample belongs to a study of blood T cell repertoires in COVID-19. Study information: From the United States, Italy and Spain came samples of acute and convalescent COVID-19. T cells, B-cell-depleted T cells, or PBMCs provided the cDNA or gDNA that served as material.

This CDR3 comprises 15 residues. Trimming took off 1 base at V and 7 bases at J, with 11 bases between the two ends. Germline values: CDR1 SGHVS, CDR2 FQNEAQ. As originally analysed: Amplification with reference gene primers provided the estimates of nucleated cell counts. Profiling relied on immunoSEQ multiplex PCR, and the TCRdb table lists in-frame clones only, not all of them. V and J calls and clone size are those listed in that table; D and trimming were worked out from the DNA. Among hundreds of thousands of clones listed, over 70% were seen once. Sample: peripheral blood. The rearrangement joins TRBV7-8 to TRBJ1-6; D gene uncertain. This TCR was recovered from a middle-aged woman who had recovered from COVID-19. The CDR3 reads CASSLVDLANSPLHF. CDR3 DNA sequence: TGTGCCAGCAGCTTAGTGGACTTGGCAAATTCACCCCTCCACTTT.